This TCR beta chain emerged from a study of PD-1 blockade in classical Hodgkin lymphoma. Overall study: Once every 2 weeks, patients received intravenous nivolumab at 3 mg/kg. Study-level results: Prior to therapy, complete responders displayed diversity much like that of newly diagnosed patients.

Every single patient, without exception, relapsed after autologous stem cell transplantation, and brentuximab vedotin exposure varied. Responses achieved at best were complete response, partial response or progressive disease. The CDR3 loop spans 15 amino acids. With 7 bases clipped from V and 7 bases from J, the junction kept 13 bases outside the gene matches. Per the germline V gene, CDR1 is MNHEY and CDR2 is SVGAGI. The protocol was immunoSEQ multiplex PCR, while the TCRdb copy is restricted to in-frame clones and leaves out a portion. This table holds about 40,000 clones, approximately 86% found once. Concerning this clone itself: Its antigen is not identified.

The chain uses TRBV6-5 and TRBJ2-7, with 10 positions matching TRBD1. The sample consisted of peripheral blood mononuclear cells (PBMCs), taken before the second cycle of nivolumab. The sequence was collected from a human donor with classical Hodgkin lymphoma. As DNA, the CDR3 is TGTGCCAGCATCCCTCCGGGACAGGGGATCTGGGAGCAGTACTTC. Residues: CASIPPGQGIWEQYF.